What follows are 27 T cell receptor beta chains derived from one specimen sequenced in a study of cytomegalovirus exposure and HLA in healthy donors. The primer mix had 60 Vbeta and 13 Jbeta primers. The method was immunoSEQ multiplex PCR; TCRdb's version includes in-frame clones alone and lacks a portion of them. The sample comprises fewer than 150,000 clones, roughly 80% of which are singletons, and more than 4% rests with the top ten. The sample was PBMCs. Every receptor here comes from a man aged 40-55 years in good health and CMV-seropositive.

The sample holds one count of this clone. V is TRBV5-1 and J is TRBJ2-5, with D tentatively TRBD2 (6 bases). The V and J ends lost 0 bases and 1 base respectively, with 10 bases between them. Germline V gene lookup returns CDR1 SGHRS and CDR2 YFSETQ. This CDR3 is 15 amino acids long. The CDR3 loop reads CASSLGLLAQETQYF. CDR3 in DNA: TGCGCCAGCAGCTTGGGGCTACTAGCCCAAGAGACCCAGTACTTC. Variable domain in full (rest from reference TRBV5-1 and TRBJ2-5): KAGVTQTPRYLIKTRGQQVTLSCSPISGHRSVSWYQQTPGQGLQFLFEYFSETQRNKGNFPGRFSGRQFSNSRSEMNVSTLELGDSALYLCASSLGLLAQETQYFGPGTRLLVL.

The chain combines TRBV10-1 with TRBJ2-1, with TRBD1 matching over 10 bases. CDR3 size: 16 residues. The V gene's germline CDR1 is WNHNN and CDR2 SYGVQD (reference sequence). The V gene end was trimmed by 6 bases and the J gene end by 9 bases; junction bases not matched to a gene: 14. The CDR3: CASSQTGGFGRSEQFF. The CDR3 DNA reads TGCGCCAGCAGCCAGACAGGGGGCTTTGGGCGGAGTGAGCAGTTCTTC.

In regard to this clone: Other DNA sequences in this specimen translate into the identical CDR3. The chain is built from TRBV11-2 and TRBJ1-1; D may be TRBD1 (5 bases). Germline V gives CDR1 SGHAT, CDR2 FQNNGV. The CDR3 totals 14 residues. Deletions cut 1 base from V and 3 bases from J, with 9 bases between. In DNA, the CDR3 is TGTGCCAGCAGCTTAGTCAGCAGGGACACTGAAGCTTTCTTT. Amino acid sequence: CASSLVSRDTEAFF.

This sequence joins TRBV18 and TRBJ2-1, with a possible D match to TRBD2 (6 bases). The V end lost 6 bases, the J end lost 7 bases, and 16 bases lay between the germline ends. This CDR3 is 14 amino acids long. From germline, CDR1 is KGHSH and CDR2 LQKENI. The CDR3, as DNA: TGTGCCAGCTCTCTCGGCGGGATCTCTAATGAGCAGTTCTTC. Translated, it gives CASSLGGISNEQFF.

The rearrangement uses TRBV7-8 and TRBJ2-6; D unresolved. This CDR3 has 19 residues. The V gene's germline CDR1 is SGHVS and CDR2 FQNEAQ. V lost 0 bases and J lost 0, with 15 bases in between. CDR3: CASSLANSLSFSGANVLTF. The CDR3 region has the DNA TGTGCCAGCAGCTTAGCGAACTCCTTATCCTTCTCTGGGGCCAACGTCCTGACTTTC.

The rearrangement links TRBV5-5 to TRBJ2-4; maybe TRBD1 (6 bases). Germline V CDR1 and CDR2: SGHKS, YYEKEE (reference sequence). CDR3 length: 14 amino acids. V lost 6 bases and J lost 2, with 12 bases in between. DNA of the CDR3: TGTGCCAGCACCCTGGGGGCAACCAAAAACATTCAGTACTTC. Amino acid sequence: CASTLGATKNIQYF.

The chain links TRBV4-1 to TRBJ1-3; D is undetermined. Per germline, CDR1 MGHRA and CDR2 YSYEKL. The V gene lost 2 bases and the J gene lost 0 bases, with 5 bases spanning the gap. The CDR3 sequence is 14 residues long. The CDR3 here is CASSQPVSGNTIYF. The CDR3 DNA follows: TGCGCCAGCAGCCAACCTGTCTCTGGAAACACCATATATTTT.

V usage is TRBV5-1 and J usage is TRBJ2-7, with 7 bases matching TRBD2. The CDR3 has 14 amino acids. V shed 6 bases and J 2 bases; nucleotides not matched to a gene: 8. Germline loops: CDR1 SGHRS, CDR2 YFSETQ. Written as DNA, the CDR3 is TGCGCCAGCAACCGGGGGGACCCCCCCTACGAGCAGTACTTC. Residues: CASNRGDPPYEQYF.

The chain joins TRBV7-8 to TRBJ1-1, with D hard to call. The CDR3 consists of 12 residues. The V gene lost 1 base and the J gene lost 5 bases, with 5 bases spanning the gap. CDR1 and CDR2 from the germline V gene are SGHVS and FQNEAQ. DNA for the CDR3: TGTGCCAGCAGCTTAGGTAGAACTGAAGCTTTCTTT. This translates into CASSLGRTEAFF.

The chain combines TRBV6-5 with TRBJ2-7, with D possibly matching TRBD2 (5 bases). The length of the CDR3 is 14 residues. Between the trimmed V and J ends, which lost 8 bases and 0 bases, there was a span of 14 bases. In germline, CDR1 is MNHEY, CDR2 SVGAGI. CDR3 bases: TGTGCCAGCGGAGGACGGTGGAGCTCCTACGAGCAGTACTTC. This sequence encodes CASGGRWSSYEQYF.

The CDR3 DNA reads TGTGCCAGCAGCGTAGACACCACGAGCAATCAGCCCCAGCATTTT. Amino acid sequence: CASSVDTTSNQPQHF. V is TRBV9 and J is TRBJ1-5; no firm D call. Germline V CDR1 and CDR2: SGDLS, YYNGEE. The CDR3 has 15 residues. The ends were cut back, 0 bases at V and 1 base at J, with 8 bases in the middle.

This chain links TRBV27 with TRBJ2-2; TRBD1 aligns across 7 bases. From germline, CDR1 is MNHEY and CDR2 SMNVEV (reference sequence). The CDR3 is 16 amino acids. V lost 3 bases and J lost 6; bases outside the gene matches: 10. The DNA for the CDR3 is TGTGCCAGCAGTTTTATCGGGACAGAGTATGCCGGGGAGCTGTTTTTT. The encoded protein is CASSFIGTEYAGELFF.

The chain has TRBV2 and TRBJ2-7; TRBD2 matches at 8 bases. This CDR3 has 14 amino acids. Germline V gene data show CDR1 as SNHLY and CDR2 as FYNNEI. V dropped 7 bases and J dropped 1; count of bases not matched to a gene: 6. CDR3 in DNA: TGTGCCAGCAACCCGGGGGGGCAGTCCTACGAGCAGTACTTC. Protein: CASNPGGQSYEQYF.

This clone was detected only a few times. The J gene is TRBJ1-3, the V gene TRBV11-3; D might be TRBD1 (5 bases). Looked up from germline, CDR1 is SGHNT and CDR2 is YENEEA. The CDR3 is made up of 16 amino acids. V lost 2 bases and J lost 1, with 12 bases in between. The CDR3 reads CASSLLRQSSGNTIYF. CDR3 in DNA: TGTGCCAGCAGCTTACTTAGACAGTCGTCTGGAAACACCATATATTTT.

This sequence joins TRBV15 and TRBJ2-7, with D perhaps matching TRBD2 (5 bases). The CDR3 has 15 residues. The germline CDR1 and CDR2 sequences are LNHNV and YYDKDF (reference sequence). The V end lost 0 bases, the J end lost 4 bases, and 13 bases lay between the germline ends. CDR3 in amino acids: CATSRDRVRGYEQYF. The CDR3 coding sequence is TGTGCCACCAGCAGAGATCGTGTACGGGGTTACGAGCAGTACTTC.

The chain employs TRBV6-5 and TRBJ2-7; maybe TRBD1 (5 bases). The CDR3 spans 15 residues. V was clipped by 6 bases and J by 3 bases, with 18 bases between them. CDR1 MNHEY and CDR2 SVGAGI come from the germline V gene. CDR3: CASRPTEVVGYEQYF. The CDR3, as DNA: TGTGCCAGCAGGCCGACAGAAGTAGTCGGCTACGAGCAGTACTTC.

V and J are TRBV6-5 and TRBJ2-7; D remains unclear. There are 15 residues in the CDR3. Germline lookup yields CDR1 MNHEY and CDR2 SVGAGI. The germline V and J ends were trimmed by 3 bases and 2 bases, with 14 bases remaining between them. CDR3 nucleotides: TGTGCCAGCAGTTATTCTCTGACACCTACCTACGAGCAGTACTTC. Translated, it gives CASSYSLTPTYEQYF.

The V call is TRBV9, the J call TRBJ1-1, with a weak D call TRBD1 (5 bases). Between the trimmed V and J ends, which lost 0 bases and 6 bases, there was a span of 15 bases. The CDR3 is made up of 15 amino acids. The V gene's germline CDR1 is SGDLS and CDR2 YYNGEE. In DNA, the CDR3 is TGTGCCAGCAGCGTAGCTCAGGGATCGGGCGCTGAAGCTTTCTTT. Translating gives CASSVAQGSGAEAFF.

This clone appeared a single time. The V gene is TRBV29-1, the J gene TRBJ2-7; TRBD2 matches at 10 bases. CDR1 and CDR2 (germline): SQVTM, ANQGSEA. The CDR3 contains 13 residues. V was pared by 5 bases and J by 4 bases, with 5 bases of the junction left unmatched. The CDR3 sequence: CSVLLAGVYEQYF. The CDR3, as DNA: TGCAGCGTTCTTCTAGCGGGAGTTTACGAGCAGTACTTC.

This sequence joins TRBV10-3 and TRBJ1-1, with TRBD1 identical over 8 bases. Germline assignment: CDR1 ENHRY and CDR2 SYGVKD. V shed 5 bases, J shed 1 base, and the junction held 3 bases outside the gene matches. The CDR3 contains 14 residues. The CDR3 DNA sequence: TGTGCCATCAGTATCACAGGGGGGAACACTGAAGCTTTCTTT. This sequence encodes CAISITGGNTEAFF.

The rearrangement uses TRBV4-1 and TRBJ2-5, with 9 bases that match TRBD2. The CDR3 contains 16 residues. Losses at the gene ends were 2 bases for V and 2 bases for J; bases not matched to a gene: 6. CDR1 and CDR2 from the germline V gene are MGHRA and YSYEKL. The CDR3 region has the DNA TGCGCCAGCAGCCAAAAAGCGGGGGGCCTTCAAGAGACCCAGTACTTC. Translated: CASSQKAGGLQETQYF.

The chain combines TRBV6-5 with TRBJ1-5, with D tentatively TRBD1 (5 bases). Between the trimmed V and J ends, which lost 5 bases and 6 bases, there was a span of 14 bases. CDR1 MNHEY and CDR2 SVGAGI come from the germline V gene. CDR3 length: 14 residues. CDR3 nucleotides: TGTGCCAGCAGTCCACGACAGTTTTTTCAGCCCCAGCATTTT. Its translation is CASSPRQFFQPQHF.

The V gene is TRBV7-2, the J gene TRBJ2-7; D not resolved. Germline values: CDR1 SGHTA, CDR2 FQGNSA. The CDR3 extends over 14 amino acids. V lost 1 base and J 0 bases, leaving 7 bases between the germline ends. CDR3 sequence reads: CASSLVTPSYEQYF. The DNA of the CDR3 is TGTGCCAGCAGCTTAGTTACACCCTCCTACGAGCAGTACTTC.

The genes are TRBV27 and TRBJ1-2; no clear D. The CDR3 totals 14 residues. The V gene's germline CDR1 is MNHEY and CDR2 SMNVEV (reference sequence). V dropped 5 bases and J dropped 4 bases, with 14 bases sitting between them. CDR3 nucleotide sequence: TGTGCCAGCAGTCCCGGCGGCAGAGGCTATGGCTACACCTTC. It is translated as CASSPGGRGYGYTF.

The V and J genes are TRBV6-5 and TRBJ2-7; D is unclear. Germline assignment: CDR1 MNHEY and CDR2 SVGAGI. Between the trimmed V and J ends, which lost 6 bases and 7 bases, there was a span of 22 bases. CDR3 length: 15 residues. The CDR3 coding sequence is TGTGCCAGCAGGTACCAACCGGCTCTGACGGAGGAGCAGTACTTC. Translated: CASRYQPALTEEQYF.

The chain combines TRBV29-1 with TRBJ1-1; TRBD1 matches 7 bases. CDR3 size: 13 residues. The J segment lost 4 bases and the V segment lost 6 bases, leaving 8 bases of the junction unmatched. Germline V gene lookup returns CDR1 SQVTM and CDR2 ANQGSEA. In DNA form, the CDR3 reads TGCAGCGTGGACGGACAGGTGGGCACTGAAGCTTTCTTT. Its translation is CSVDGQVGTEAFF.

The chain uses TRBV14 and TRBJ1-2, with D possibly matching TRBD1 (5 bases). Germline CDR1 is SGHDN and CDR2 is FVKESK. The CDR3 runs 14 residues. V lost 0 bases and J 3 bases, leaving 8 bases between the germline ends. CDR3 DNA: TGTGCCAGCAGCCAAGATCAGGGATACTATGGCTACACCTTC. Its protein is CASSQDQGYYGYTF.